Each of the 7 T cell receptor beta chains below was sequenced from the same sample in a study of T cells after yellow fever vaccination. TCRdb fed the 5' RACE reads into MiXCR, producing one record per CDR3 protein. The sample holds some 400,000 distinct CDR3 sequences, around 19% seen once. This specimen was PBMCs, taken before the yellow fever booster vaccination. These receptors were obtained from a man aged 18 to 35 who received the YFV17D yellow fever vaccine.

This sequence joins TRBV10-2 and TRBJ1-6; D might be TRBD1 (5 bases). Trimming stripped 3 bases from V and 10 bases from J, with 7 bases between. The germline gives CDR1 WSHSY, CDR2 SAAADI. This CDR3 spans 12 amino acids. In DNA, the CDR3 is TGCGCCAGCAGTGAAAGGGGATCACCCCTCCACTTT. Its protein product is CASSERGSPLHF.

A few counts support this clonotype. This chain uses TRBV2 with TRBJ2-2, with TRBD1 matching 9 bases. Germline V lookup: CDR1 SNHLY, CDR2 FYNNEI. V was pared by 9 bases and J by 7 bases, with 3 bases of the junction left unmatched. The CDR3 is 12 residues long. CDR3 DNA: TGTGCCAGGGGACAGGGAGGCGGGGAGCTGTTTTTT. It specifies CARGQGGGELFF.

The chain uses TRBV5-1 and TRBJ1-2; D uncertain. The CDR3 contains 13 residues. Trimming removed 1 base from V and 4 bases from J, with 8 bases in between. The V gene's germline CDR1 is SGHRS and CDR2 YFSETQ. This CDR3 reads CASSLSRAYGYTF. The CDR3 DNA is TGCGCCAGCAGCTTGTCGCGGGCCTATGGCTACACCTTC.

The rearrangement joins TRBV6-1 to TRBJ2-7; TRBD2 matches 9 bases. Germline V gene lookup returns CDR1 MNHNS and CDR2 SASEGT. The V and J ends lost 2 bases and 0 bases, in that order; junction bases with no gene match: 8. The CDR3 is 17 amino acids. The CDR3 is CASSERASGTLSYEQYV. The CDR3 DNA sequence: TGTGCCAGCAGTGAAAGGGCTAGCGGGACCCTCTCCTACGAGCAGTACGTC.

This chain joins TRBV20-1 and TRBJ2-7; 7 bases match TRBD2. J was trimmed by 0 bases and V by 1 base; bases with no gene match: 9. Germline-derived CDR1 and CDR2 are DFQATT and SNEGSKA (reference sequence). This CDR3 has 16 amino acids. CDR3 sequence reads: CSARAVGERGSYEQYF. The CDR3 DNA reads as TGCAGTGCTAGAGCGGTCGGCGAGCGGGGCTCCTACGAGCAGTACTTC.

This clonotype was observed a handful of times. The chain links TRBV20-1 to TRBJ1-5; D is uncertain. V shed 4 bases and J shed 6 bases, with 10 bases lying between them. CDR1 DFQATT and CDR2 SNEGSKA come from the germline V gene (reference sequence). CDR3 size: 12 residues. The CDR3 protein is CSAKEGGQPQHF. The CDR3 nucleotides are TGCAGTGCTAAGGAGGGTGGTCAGCCCCAGCATTTT.

DNA for the CDR3: TGCGCCAGCACCCTTGGTCTGACAGGCAACCACTATGGCTACACCTTC. It yields the protein CASTLGLTGNHYGYTF. This chain uses TRBV5-1 with TRBJ1-2; TRBD1 is a possible D gene (6 bases). The CDR3 extends over 16 amino acids. The germline V gene encodes CDR1 SGHRS and CDR2 YFSETQ. V shed 6 bases and J shed 3 bases, with 21 bases lying between them.